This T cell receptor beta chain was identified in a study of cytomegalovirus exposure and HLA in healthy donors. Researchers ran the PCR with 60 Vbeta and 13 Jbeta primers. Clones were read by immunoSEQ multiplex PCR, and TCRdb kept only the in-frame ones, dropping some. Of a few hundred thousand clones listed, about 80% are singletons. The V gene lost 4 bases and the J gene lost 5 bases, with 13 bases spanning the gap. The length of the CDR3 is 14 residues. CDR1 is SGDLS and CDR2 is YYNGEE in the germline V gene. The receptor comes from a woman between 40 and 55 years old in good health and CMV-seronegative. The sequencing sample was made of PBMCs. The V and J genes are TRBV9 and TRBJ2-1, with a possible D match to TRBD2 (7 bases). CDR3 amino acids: CASSIAGDNNEQFF. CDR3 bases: TGTGCCAGCAGCATCGCGGGGGACAACAATGAGCAGTTCTTC.